This T cell receptor (beta chain) appears in the sequencing data of a study of blood T cell repertoires in COVID-19. Some clones are missing from TCRdb's copy, which holds only in-frame ones; the method was immunoSEQ multiplex PCR. The data contain about 390,000 clones, 80% to 90% of them singletons. Sequencing used peripheral blood. The TCR was taken from a woman aged 60-75 years with COVID-19, enrolled during active disease.

Written as DNA, the CDR3 is TGCGCCAGCAGCCTGACAGGAGTAGCAACTAATGAAAAACTGTTTTTT. Translated, it gives CASSLTGVATNEKLFF. The V and J genes are TRBV5-1 and TRBJ1-4; D may be TRBD1 (6 bases). The CDR3 length is 16 residues. V lost 4 bases, J lost 0 bases, and 13 bases lay in between. CDR1 is SGHRS, CDR2 YFSETQ, per germline. Supplemented by reference TRBV5-1 and TRBJ1-4, the full variable domain reads KAGVTQTPRYLIKTRGQQVTLSCSPISGHRSVSWYQQTPGQGLQFLFEYFSETQRNKGNFPGRFSGRQFSNSRSEMNVSTLELGDSALYLCASSLTGVATNEKLFFGSGTQLSVL.